A single sample is the source of the 23 T cell receptor beta chains below, sequenced in a study of shared T cell receptors in the human thymus. Sequencing was performed with immunoSEQ multiplex PCR; in TCRdb, only in-frame clones are kept and a portion is missing. Of approximately 760,000 clones listed, 80% to 90% are singletons. These data also featured in a second study, about human thymus T cells.

Sequences were obtained from thymocytes. The receptors were gathered from a girl less than two years old with a congenital heart defect.

The J gene is TRBJ1-1, the V gene TRBV7-9, with 7 bases aligning to TRBD1. The CDR3 sequence is 16 residues long. J gave up 0 bases and V 5 bases, and 9 bases lay outside the gene matches. Germline V gene data show CDR1 as SEHNR and CDR2 as FQNEAQ (reference sequence). The chain's CDR3 is CASSGSPGQMNTEAFF. In DNA, the CDR3 is TGTGCCAGCAGCGGGTCTCCGGGACAGATGAACACTGAAGCTTTCTTT.

The chain recombines TRBV4-3 with TRBJ2-1; 7 nucleotides match TRBD1. The germline V gene encodes CDR1 LGHNA and CDR2 YSLEER. J was trimmed by 5 bases and V by 4 bases; bases with no gene match: 5. This CDR3 is built from 14 residues. Here the CDR3 reads CASSPKDRDNEQFF. DNA for the CDR3: TGCGCCAGCAGCCCGAAAGACAGGGACAATGAGCAGTTCTTC.

The rearrangement joins TRBV19 to TRBJ1-1, with TRBD1 as a possible D gene (5 bases). The CDR3 is 17 amino acids. V lost 6 bases, J lost 0 bases, and 20 bases lay in between. CDR1 and CDR2 (germline): LNHDA, SQIVND (reference sequence). The CDR3 is CASRGPLAGRMNTEAFF. CDR3 nucleotide sequence: TGTGCCAGTAGGGGACCGCTAGCGGGGAGGATGAACACTGAAGCTTTCTTT.

The CDR3 loop reads CASSLFPRFSPRYNSPLHF. DNA for the CDR3: TGTGCCAGCAGTTTGTTCCCCCGTTTTTCCCCCCGGTATAATTCACCCCTCCACTTT. The chain carries TRBV28 and TRBJ1-6; D is unclear. The germline gives CDR1 MDHEN, CDR2 SYDVKM. This CDR3 region has 19 residues. Trimming cost V 3 bases and J 4 bases, with 22 bases left between them.

The sample holds a few counts of this clone. This chain joins TRBV10-3 and TRBJ2-1; 8 bases fit TRBD1. Germline lookup yields CDR1 ENHRY and CDR2 SYGVKD. The CDR3 consists of 13 residues. The trim removed 10 bases at V and 7 bases at J, leaving 9 bases unmatched. CDR3 amino acids: CATARQGRNEQFF. CDR3 bases: TGTGCCACCGCGAGACAGGGGAGGAATGAGCAGTTCTTC.

This rearrangement joins TRBV5-1 to TRBJ1-1; D gene uncertain. The CDR3 extends over 15 amino acids. V lost 4 bases and J lost 0, with 13 bases in between. Germline CDR1 reads SGHRS; CDR2 reads YFSETQ. For the CDR3, the DNA is TGCGCCAGCAGCCTCTTCACACCCTTGAACACTGAAGCTTTCTTT. This translates into CASSLFTPLNTEAFF.

In nucleotides, the CDR3 is TGCGCCAGCAGCCACCAAAGACCCGGGACAGTTTCGGGTGAGCAGTTCTTC. Translated, it gives CASSHQRPGTVSGEQFF. This chain uses TRBV4-1 with TRBJ2-1, with 7 bases identical to TRBD1. V lost 3 bases, J lost 9 bases, and 17 bases stayed unmatched. This CDR3 has 17 amino acids. CDR1 is MGHRA and CDR2 is YSYEKL in the germline V gene.

J is TRBJ1-2 and V is TRBV4-3, with no clear D. CDR1 and CDR2 (germline): LGHNA, YSLEER. CDR3 length: 15 amino acids. V gave up 0 bases and J gave up 6 bases, with 14 bases separating them. The CDR3 loop is CASSQDNREGDGYTF. In nucleotides, the CDR3 is TGCGCCAGCAGCCAAGATAATCGAGAGGGAGATGGCTACACCTTC.

As DNA, the CDR3 is TGTGCCAGCAGCTCTAAGACAGGTCCTAACTATGGCTACACCTTC. It is translated as CASSSKTGPNYGYTF. The rearrangement links TRBV7-9 to TRBJ1-2, with a tentative D call TRBD1 (6 bases). CDR3 length equals 15 residues. Germline-derived CDR1 and CDR2 are SEHNR and FQNEAQ (reference sequence). Trimming left V 4 bases short and J 0 bases short, with 12 bases between. Drawing the rest from reference TRBV7-9 and TRBJ1-2, the complete variable domain is DTGVSQNPRHKITKRGQNVTFRCDPISEHNRLYWYRQTLGQGPEFLTYFQNEAQLEKSRLLSDRFSAERPKGSFSTLEIQRTEQGDSAMYLCASSSKTGPNYGYTFGSGTRLTVV.

The chain has TRBV27 and TRBJ2-5; 8 positions agree with TRBD1. Germline V lookup: CDR1 MNHEY, CDR2 SMNVEV (reference sequence). The trim removed 3 bases at V and 1 base at J, leaving 7 bases unmatched. The CDR3 loop spans 16 amino acids. The CDR3 loop reads CASSLAPGQAQETQYF. The CDR3 bases are TGTGCCAGCAGTTTGGCCCCGGGACAGGCCCAAGAGACCCAGTACTTC.

The chain uses TRBV10-3 and TRBJ2-7, with TRBD1 identical over 10 bases. Germline CDR1 and CDR2: ENHRY and SYGVKD. The CDR3 consists of 16 residues. The V and J ends lost 4 bases and 2 bases, in that order; junction bases with no gene match: 8. The CDR3 nucleotides are TGTGCCATCAGTGCATCCGGGACAGGGGAAGCCTACGAGCAGTACTTC. This gives the protein CAISASGTGEAYEQYF.

This chain links TRBV28 with TRBJ2-2; TRBD1 aligns across 9 bases. Unmatched junction bases numbered 9, after V lost 6 bases and J lost 7 bases. The CDR3 length is 15 residues. Germline assignment: CDR1 MDHEN and CDR2 SYDVKM. The CDR3 sequence: CASSLGQGRDGELFF. CDR3 DNA sequence: TGTGCCAGCAGCTTGGGACAGGGTCGGGACGGGGAGCTGTTTTTT.

The J gene is TRBJ2-1, the V gene TRBV4-1; the match to TRBD2 covers 12 bases. Per the germline V gene, CDR1 is MGHRA and CDR2 is YSYEKL. CDR3 size: 22 residues. V lost 0 bases to trimming and J lost 3 bases; unmatched junction nucleotides: 18. The CDR3 DNA reads TGCGCCAGCAGCCAAGATTGGCAACTCCTAGCGGGGGGGCGAAAATTCTACAATGAGCAGTTCTTC. Its translation is CASSQDWQLLAGGRKFYNEQFF.

V gene TRBV10-3 combines with J gene TRBJ1-2, with TRBD1 identical over 11 bases. The V gene end was trimmed by 4 bases and the J gene end by 6 bases; junction bases not matched to a gene: 4. CDR1 and CDR2 from the germline V gene are ENHRY and SYGVKD. The CDR3 is 14 residues long. CDR3 in DNA: TGTGCCATCAGTGCAGGACAGGGGGCTAATGGCTACACCTTC. It specifies CAISAGQGANGYTF.

V gene TRBV6-6 combines with J gene TRBJ2-7; D is unresolved. The ends were cut back, 0 bases at V and 7 bases at J, with 16 bases in the middle. The CDR3 runs 15 residues. The germline gives CDR1 MNHNY, CDR2 SVGAGI (reference sequence). DNA for the CDR3: TGTGCCAGCAGTTACTCTCGCCAGCCCTTGCGGGAGCAGTACTTC. This encodes CASSYSRQPLREQYF.

This clone was picked up a small number of times. V gene TRBV11-2 combines with J gene TRBJ2-1; tentatively, D is TRBD2 (5 bases). The CDR3 consists of 12 residues. V lost 4 bases and J 8 bases, leaving 9 bases between the germline ends. Germline-derived CDR1 and CDR2 are SGHAT and FQNNGV. CDR3 sequence: CASSSRRDEQFF. In DNA form, the CDR3 reads TGTGCCAGCAGCTCGCGGCGGGATGAGCAGTTCTTC.

The V call is TRBV19, the J call TRBJ2-1, with D possibly TRBD1 on 5 matching bases. V was pared by 6 bases and J by 15 bases, with 21 bases between. The CDR3 totals 13 residues. Germline CDR1 is LNHDA and CDR2 is SQIVND (reference sequence). CDR3: CASRGPRAHRRFF. The CDR3 DNA reads as TGTGCCAGTAGAGGACCCAGGGCCCATCGTCGGTTCTTC.

V gene TRBV5-1 combines with J gene TRBJ2-1; a possible D gene is TRBD1 (6 bases). The CDR3 is made up of 16 amino acids. V lost 4 bases and J 4 bases, leaving 18 bases between the germline ends. In germline, CDR1 is SGHRS, CDR2 YFSETQ. The CDR3 coding sequence is TGCGCCAGCAGCCTCGGGACAAAAAGCACGTACAATGAGCAGTTCTTC. Translating it yields CASSLGTKSTYNEQFF.

The chain is built from TRBV5-6 and TRBJ1-1; D is undetermined. The V and J ends lost 3 bases and 5 bases respectively, with 17 bases between them. Germline V gives CDR1 SGHDT, CDR2 YYEEEE. This CDR3 comprises 15 residues. CDR3 loop: CASSWAGHLGTEAFF. CDR3 in DNA: TGTGCCAGCAGCTGGGCGGGCCACCTGGGGACTGAAGCTTTCTTT.

The rearrangement uses TRBV7-4 and TRBJ1-1; 7 bases agree with TRBD1. Germline assignment: CDR1 SGHVT and CDR2 SQSDAQ. Unmatched junction bases numbered 12, after V lost 5 bases and J lost 0 bases. The length of the CDR3 is 17 residues. In DNA form, the CDR3 reads TGTGCCAGCAGCCCACGAGCCACGGACAGGATGAACACTGAAGCTTTCTTT. This gives the protein CASSPRATDRMNTEAFF.

V and J are TRBV4-1 and TRBJ2-1, with 9 bases that match TRBD2. From germline, CDR1 is MGHRA and CDR2 YSYEKL. The CDR3 consists of 15 residues. V shed 1 base, J shed 10 bases, and the junction held 8 bases outside the gene matches. CDR3 in DNA: TGCGCCAGCAGCCAAGGCCTAGCGGGACGGGCGGAGCAGTTCTTC. Amino acid sequence: CASSQGLAGRAEQFF.

The V and J genes are TRBV10-2 and TRBJ2-1, with TRBD2 as a possible D gene (7 bases). This CDR3 is 16 amino acids long. Trimming shortened V by 8 bases and J by 5 bases, and 22 bases separated the two germline ends. CDR1 and CDR2 (germline): WSHSY, SAAADI. DNA for the CDR3: TGCGCCAGCGGAGGAAAGCGGGGACAACACAACAATGAGCAGTTCTTC. This sequence encodes CASGGKRGQHNNEQFF.

Only one count was recorded for this clone. The chain is built from TRBV28 and TRBJ2-5; the match to TRBD1 covers 9 bases. Trimming at V came to 7 bases and at J to 7 bases, leaving 7 bases not matched to a gene. The CDR3 spans 13 residues. Germline values: CDR1 MDHEN, CDR2 SYDVKM. CDR3 residues: CASTRGTGTTQYF. In DNA, the CDR3 is TGTGCCAGCACCCGAGGGACAGGGACGACCCAGTACTTC.